This TCR beta chain was documented in a study of blood T cells in healthy people across ages. This CDR3 is 19 amino acids long. The trim removed 1 base at V and 2 bases at J, leaving 12 bases unmatched. From germline, CDR1 is LGHNT and CDR2 FRNRAP. The authors ran a second PCR of about 6 to 11 cycles using a sample-barcoded 5' primer and a J-beta primer mix. Using its own MiXCR run on the 5' RACE reads, TCRdb lists one record per CDR3 protein. The top ten hold under 50% of the sample, which has over 700,000 distinct CDR3 sequences, about 53% seen once. PBMCs, at least 6.5 million per sample, were isolated.

Sequencing was performed on blood. This chain connects TRBV12-5 to TRBJ2-3; 10 positions match TRBD2. The origin of this receptor is a man older than 75 in good health. The CDR3 reads CASGLGHWERGGPTDTQYF. The CDR3 DNA follows: TGTGCTAGTGGTTTGGGCCACTGGGAGCGGGGGGGCCCCACAGATACGCAGTATTTT.